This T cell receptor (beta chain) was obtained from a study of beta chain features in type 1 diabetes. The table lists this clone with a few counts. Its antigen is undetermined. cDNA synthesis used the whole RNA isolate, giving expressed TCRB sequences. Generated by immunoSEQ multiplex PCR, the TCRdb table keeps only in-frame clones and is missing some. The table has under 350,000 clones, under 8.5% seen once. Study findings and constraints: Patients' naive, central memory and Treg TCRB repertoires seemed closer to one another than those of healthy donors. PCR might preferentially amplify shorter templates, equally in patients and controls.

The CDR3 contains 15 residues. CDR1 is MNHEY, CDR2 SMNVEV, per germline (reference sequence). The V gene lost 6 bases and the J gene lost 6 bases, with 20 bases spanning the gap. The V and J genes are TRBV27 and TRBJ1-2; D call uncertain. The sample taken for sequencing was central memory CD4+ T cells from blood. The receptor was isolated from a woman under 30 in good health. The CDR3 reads CASSRTTQKRHGYTF. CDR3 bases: TGTGCCAGCAGCAGGACCACCCAGAAGAGGCATGGCTACACCTTC.